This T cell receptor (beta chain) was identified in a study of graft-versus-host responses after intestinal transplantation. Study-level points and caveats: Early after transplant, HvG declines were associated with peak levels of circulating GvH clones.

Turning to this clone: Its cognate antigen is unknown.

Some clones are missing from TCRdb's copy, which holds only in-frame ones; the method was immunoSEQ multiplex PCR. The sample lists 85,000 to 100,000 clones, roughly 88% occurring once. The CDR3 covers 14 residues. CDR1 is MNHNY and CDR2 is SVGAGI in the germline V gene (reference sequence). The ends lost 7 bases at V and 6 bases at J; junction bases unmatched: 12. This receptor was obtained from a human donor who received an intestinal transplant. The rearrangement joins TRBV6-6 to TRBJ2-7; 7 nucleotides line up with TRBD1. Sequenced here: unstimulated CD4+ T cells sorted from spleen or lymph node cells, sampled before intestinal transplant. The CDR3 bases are TGTGCCAGCATGCGAGGGGGCAGGGGAAGCGAGCAGTACTTC. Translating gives CASMRGGRGSEQYF.